The 8 T cell receptor beta chains below come from one sample, sequenced in a study of regulatory T cells in long-lasting Graves disease. HTBI primers from iRepertoire and Arm-PCR of CDR3 regions yielded the TCR beta libraries. From the multiplex PCR reads, TCRdb called clonotypes with MiXCR, one entry per CDR3 protein. The sample yields 650,000 to 850,000 distinct CDR3 sequences, around 30% seen once. This sample's time point: persistent/refractory GD, antithyroid drugs over 5 years with positive TRAb. After RNA was extracted from PBMCs, the TCR library was made from it. The sample here was peripheral blood mononuclear cells (PBMCs), taken when the disease was refractory, from a patient treated with antithyroid drugs. These receptors all stem from a female donor with Graves disease.

This clonotype was detected a few times. The V gene is TRBV5-1, the J gene TRBJ1-5; D gene ambiguous. This CDR3 is built from 15 residues. V was shortened by 7 bases and J by 0 bases, with 14 bases between the two germline ends. Germline V gene sequence: CDR1 SGHRS, CDR2 YFSETQ. The CDR3 spells CASLSGETSNQPQHF. CDR3 DNA sequence: TGCGCCAGCCTTTCAGGCGAAACTAGCAATCAGCCCCAGCATTTT.

Only a few counts were recorded for this clonotype. The rearrangement joins TRBV6-1 to TRBJ1-5; weak D call: TRBD1 (6 bases). In germline, CDR1 is MNHNS, CDR2 SASEGT. Trimming removed 4 bases at V and 2 bases at J, with 15 bases between. The CDR3 is 16 amino acids. The CDR3 region has the DNA TGTGCCAGCAGTGGGGCTAGGGGGGGCGGCAATCAGCCCCAGCATTTT. It translates to CASSGARGGGNQPQHF.

This clonotype has more than one count but fewer than ten. J is TRBJ1-5 and V is TRBV12-3 or TRBV12-4, with a possible D match to TRBD1 (6 bases). The V end was cut by 5 bases, the J end by 0 bases, with 11 bases between. There are 15 residues in the CDR3. CDR3 DNA: TGTGCCAGCAGTAAACAGGGATTTAGCAATCAGCCCCAGCATTTT. It yields the protein CASSKQGFSNQPQHF.

The chain recombines TRBV7-9 with TRBJ1-1; no clear D gene. Germline loops: CDR1 SEHNR, CDR2 FQNEAQ (reference sequence). The CDR3 sequence is 11 residues long. V dropped 4 bases and J dropped 7 bases, with 7 bases sitting between them. The DNA of the CDR3 is TGTGCCAGCAGCTCCTTCGGTGAAGCTTTCTTT. Residues: CASSSFGEAFF.

This clonotype has just a few counts. The chain is built from TRBV7-3 and TRBJ2-7; 8 nucleotides line up with TRBD2. Germline lookup yields CDR1 SGHTA and CDR2 FQGTGA. CDR3 length: 16 residues. With V trimmed by 4 bases and J by 3 bases, 11 bases remained unmatched. The CDR3 nucleotides are TGTGCCAGCAGCTGGTTAGCGGGGCAAATCTTCTACGAGCAGTACTTC. It is translated as CASSWLAGQIFYEQYF.

The table lists this clonotype with many counts. This CDR3 reads CASSNRVDQETQYF. The DNA of the CDR3 is TGTGCCAGCAGTAACCGCGTGGACCAAGAGACCCAGTACTTC. V and J are TRBV6-1 and TRBJ2-5; D not resolved. Germline V gene lookup returns CDR1 MNHNS and CDR2 SASEGT. The CDR3 consists of 14 residues. V was clipped by 5 bases and J by 0 bases, with 10 bases between them.

The V gene is TRBV6-9, the J gene TRBJ1-6, with D maybe TRBD1 (5 bases). The length of the CDR3 is 14 residues. Trimming pared 2 bases from V and 10 bases from J, leaving 12 bases between. Germline V lookup: CDR1 MNHGY, CDR2 SVAAGI. The CDR3 spells CASSYRGAGSPLHF. The DNA for the CDR3 is TGTGCCAGCAGTTATCGAGGGGCAGGGTCACCCCTCCACTTT.

This clonotype was found many times. V is TRBV6-1 and J is TRBJ1-1; 7 positions match TRBD1. With 4 bases clipped from V and 3 bases from J, the junction kept 5 bases outside the gene matches. This CDR3 spans 14 amino acids. Looked up from germline, CDR1 is MNHNS and CDR2 is SASEGT. CDR3 coding DNA: TGTGCCAGCAGTGCCCGAGACAGGGACACTGAAGCTTTCTTT. Translated: CASSARDRDTEAFF.